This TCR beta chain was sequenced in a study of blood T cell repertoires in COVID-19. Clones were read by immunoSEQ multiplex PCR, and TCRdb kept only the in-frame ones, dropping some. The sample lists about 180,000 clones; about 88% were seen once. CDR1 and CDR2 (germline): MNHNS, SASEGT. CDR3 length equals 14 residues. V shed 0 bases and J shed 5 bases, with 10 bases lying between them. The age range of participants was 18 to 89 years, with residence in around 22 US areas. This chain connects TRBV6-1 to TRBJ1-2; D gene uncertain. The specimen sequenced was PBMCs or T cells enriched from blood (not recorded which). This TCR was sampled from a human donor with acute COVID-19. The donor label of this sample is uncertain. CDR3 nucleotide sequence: TGTGCCAGCAGTGAAGCTCCAGGCTCTTATGGCTACACCTTC. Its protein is CASSEAPGSYGYTF.